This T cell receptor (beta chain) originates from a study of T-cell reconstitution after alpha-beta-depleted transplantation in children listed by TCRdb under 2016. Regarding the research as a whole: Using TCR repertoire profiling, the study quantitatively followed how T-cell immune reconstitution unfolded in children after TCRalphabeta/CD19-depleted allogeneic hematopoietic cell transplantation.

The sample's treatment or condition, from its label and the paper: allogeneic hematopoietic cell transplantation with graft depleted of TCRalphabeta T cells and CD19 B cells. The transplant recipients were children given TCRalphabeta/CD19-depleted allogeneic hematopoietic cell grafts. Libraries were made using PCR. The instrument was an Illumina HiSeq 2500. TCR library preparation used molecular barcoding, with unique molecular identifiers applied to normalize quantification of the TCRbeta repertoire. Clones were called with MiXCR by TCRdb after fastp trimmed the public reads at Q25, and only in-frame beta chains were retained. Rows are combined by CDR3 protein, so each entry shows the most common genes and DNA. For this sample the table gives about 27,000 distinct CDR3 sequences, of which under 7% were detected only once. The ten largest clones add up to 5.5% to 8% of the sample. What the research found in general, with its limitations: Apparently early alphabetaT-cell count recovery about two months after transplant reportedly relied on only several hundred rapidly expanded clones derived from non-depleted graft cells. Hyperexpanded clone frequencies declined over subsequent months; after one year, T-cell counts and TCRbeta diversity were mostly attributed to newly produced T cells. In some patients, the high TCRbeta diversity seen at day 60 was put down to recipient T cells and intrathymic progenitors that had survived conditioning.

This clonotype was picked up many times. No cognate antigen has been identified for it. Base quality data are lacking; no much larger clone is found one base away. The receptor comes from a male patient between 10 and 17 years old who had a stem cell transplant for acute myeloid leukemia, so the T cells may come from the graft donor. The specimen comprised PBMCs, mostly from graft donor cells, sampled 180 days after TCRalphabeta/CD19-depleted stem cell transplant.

For the CDR3, the sequence is CASSFSSGLDHEQFF. The DNA sequence is given as TGTGCCAGCAGCTTCTCCTCGGGACTAGACCATGAGCAGTTCTTC. Here the chain combines TRBV7-3 and TRBJ2-1; 8 nucleotides in the junction match TRBD2. CDR1 and CDR2, looked up from the germline V gene, are SGHTA and FQGTGA. Trimming removed 3 bases from V and 8 bases from J; the gene matches leave 9 bases unexplained. The CDR3 has 15 amino acids, counting the end cysteine and phenylalanine. The entry retains the CDR3 DNA only, 45 bases that are in frame from base 1.